This T cell receptor (beta chain) was captured by sequencing in a study of graft-versus-host responses after intestinal transplantation. Broader study findings: Individuals who had graft-donor T cell macrochimerism had allografts that showed high graft-versus-host to host-versus-graft clonal ratios. Maximum circulating GvH clone levels tracked with early post-transplant HvG decreases.

The data were produced by immunoSEQ multiplex PCR, yet TCRdb's version contains in-frame clones alone and is incomplete. The sample lists 7,800 or so clones, about 31% occurring once. Trimming stripped 3 bases from V and 5 bases from J, with 16 bases between. Germline V gene lookup returns CDR1 SQVTM and CDR2 ANQGSEA. The CDR3 runs 14 residues. This clone turned up a few times. The study plated about 200,000 CFSE-labeled responders with about 200,000 irradiated, violet-dye-labeled stimulators. This chain links TRBV29-1 with TRBJ2-5, with a weak D call TRBD1 (6 bases). The clonotype comes from a human patient who was an organ donor for intestinal transplantation. The sample in question was alloreactive CD4+ T cells from a mixed lymphocyte reaction culture, obtained before transplantation. Noted subset: CFSE-low proliferating T cells sorted from roughly six-day pre-transplant mixed lymphocyte reaction (GvH or HvG direction). The CDR3 nucleotides read TGCAGCGTTGACGTCAGGGGTCTGGGGGAGACCCAGTACTTC. It translates to CSVDVRGLGETQYF.